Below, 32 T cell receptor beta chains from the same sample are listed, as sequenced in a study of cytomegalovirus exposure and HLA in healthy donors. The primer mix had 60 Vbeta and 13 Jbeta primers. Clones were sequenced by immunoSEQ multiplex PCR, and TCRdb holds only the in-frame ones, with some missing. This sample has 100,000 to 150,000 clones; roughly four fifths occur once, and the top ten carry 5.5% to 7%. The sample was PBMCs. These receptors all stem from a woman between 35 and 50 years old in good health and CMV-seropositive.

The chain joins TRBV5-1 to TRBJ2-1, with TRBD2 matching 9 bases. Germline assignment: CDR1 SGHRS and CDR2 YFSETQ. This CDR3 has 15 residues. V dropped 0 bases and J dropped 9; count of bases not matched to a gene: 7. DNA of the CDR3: TGCGCCAGCAGCTTGGAAGCAGCGGGAGGATGTGAGCAGTTCTTC. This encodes CASSLEAAGGCEQFF.

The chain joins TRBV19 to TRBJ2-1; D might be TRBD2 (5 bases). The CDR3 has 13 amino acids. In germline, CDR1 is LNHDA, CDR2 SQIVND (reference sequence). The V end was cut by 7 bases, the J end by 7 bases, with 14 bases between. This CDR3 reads CASTSLRGNEQFF. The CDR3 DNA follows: TGTGCCAGTACCTCACTTCGGGGTAATGAGCAGTTCTTC.

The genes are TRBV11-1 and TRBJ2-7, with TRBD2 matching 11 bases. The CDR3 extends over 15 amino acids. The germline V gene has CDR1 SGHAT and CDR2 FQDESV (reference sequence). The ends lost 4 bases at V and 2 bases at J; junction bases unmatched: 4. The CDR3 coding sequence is TGTGCCAGCAGCTCCACTAGCGGGAGAACCTACGAGCAGTACTTC. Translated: CASSSTSGRTYEQYF.

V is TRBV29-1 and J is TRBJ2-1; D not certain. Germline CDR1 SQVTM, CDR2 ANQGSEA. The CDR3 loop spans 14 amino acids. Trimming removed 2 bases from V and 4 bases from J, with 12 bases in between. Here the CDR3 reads CSVELPVQYNEQFF. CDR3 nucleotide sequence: TGCAGCGTTGAACTCCCGGTACAGTACAATGAGCAGTTCTTC.

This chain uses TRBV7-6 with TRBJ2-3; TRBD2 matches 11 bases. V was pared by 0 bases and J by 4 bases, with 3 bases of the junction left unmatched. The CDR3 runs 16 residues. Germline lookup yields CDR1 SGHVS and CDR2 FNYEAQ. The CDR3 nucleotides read TGTGCCAGCAGCTTAGCCATAGCGGGGGGGCCAGATACGCAGTATTTT. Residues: CASSLAIAGGPDTQYF.

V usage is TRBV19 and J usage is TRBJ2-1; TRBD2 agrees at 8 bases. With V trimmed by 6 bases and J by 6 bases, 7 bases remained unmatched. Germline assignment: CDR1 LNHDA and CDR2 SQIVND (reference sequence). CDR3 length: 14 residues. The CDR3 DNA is TGTGCCAGTAGCACTGGGACTAGTGGCAATGAGCAGTTCTTC. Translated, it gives CASSTGTSGNEQFF.

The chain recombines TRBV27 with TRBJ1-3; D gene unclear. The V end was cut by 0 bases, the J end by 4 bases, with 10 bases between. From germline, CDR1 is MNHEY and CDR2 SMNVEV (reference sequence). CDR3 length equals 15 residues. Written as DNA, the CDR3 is TGTGCCAGCAGTTTATCGTCCCGGGTAGGAAACACCATATATTTT. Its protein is CASSLSSRVGNTIYF.

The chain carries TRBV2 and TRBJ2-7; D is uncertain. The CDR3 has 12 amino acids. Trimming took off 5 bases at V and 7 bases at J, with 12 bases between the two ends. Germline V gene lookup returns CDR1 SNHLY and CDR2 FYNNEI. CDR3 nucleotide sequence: TGTGCCAGCAGTCGAAGCGAGTATGAGCAGTACTTC. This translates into CASSRSEYEQYF.

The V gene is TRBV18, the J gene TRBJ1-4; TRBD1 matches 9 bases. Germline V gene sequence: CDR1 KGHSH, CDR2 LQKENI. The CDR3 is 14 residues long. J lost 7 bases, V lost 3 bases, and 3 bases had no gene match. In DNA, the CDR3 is TGTGCCAGCTCACCCCGGACAGGGGCTGAAAAACTGTTTTTT. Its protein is CASSPRTGAEKLFF.

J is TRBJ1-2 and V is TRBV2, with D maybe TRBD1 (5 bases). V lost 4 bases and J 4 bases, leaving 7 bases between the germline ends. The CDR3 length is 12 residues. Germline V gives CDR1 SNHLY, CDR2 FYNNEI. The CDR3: CASSVTVYGYTF. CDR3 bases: TGTGCCAGCAGTGTGACAGTCTATGGCTACACCTTC.

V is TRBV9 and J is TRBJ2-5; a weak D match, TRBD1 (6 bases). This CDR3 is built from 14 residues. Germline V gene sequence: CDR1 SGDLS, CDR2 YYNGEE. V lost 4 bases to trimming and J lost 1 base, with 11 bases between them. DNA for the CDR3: TGTGCCAGCAGCCCGGGGACAATCCAAGAGACCCAGTACTTC. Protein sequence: CASSPGTIQETQYF.

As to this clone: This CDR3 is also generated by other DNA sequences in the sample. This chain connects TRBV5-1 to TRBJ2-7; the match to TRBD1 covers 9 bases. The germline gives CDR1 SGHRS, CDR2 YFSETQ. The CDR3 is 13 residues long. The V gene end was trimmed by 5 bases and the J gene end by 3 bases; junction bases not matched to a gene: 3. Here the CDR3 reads CASRAGQGYEQYF. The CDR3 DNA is TGCGCCAGCAGGGCGGGACAGGGCTACGAGCAGTACTTC. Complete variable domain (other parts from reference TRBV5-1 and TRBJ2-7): KAGVTQTPRYLIKTRGQQVTLSCSPISGHRSVSWYQQTPGQGLQFLFEYFSETQRNKGNFPGRFSGRQFSNSRSEMNVSTLELGDSALYLCASRAGQGYEQYFGPGTRLTVT.

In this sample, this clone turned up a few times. The CDR3 loop reads CASSRGDSQRANTEAFF. CDR3 sequence (DNA): TGCGCCAGCAGCCGTGGGGACAGCCAGAGGGCGAACACTGAAGCTTTCTTT. The chain employs TRBV5-1 and TRBJ1-1; 7 nucleotides agree with TRBD1. The V gene's germline CDR1 is SGHRS and CDR2 YFSETQ. The junction had 13 bases not matched to a gene; V was cut back by 4 bases and J by 1 base. CDR3 length equals 17 residues. Full variable domain (missing parts from reference TRBV5-1 and TRBJ1-1): KAGVTQTPRYLIKTRGQQVTLSCSPISGHRSVSWYQQTPGQGLQFLFEYFSETQRNKGNFPGRFSGRQFSNSRSEMNVSTLELGDSALYLCASSRGDSQRANTEAFFGQGTRLTVV.

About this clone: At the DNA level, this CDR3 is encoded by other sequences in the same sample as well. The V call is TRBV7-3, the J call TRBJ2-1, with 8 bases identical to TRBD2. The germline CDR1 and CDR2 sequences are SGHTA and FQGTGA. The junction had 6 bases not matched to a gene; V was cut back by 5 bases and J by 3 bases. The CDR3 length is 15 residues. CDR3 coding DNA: TGTGCCAGCAGCCTCAGCGGGAGCAGCTACAATGAGCAGTTCTTC. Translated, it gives CASSLSGSSYNEQFF.

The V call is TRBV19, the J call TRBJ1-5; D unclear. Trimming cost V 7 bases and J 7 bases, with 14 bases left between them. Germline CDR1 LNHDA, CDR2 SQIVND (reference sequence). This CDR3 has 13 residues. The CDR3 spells CASIPGEGQPQHF. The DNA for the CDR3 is TGTGCCAGTATACCCGGGGAGGGACAGCCCCAGCATTTT.

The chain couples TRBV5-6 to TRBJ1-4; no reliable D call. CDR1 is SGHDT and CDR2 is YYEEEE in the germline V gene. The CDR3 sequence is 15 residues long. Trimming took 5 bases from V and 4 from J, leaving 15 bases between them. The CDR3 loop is CASSFSHGFNEKLFF. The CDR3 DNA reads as TGTGCCAGCAGTTTTTCGCACGGGTTTAATGAAAAACTGTTTTTT.

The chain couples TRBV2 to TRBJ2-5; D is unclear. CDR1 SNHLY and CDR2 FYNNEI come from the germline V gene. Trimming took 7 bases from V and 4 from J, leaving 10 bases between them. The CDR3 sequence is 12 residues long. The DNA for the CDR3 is TGTGCCAGCATTCGGTCAGGAGAGACCCAGTACTTC. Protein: CASIRSGETQYF.

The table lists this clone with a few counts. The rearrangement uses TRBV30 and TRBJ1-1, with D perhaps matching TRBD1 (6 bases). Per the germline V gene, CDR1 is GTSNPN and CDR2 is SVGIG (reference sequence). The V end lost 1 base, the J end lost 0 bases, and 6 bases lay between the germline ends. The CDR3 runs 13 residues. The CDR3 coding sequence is TGTGCCTGGAGTGGGACAGTGAACACTGAAGCTTTCTTT. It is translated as CAWSGTVNTEAFF.

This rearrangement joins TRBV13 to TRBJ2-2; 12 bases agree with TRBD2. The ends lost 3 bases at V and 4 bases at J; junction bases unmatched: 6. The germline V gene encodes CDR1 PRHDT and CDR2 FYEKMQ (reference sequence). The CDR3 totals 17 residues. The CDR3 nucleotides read TGTGCCAGCAGCTTCCGACTAGCGGGAGAATCCACCGGGGAGCTGTTTTTT. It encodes CASSFRLAGESTGELFF.

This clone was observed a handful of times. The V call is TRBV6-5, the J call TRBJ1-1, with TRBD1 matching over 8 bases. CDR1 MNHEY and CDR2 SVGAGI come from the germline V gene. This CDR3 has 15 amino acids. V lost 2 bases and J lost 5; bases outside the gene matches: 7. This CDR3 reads CASSYDRGVLTEAFF. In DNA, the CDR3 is TGTGCCAGCAGTTACGACAGGGGCGTTTTAACTGAAGCTTTCTTT.

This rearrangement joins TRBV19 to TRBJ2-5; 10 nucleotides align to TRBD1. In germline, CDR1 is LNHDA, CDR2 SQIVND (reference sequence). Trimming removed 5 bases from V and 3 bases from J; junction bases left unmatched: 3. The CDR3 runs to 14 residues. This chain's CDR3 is CASSLTGGEETQYF. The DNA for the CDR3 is TGTGCCAGTAGTTTGACAGGGGGCGAAGAGACCCAGTACTTC.

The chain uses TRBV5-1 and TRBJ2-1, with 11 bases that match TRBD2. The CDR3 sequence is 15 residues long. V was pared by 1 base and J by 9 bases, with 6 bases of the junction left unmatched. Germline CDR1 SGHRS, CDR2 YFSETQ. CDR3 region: CASSLRASGGIEQFF. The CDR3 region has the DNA TGCGCCAGCAGCTTGAGAGCTAGCGGGGGGATTGAGCAGTTCTTC.

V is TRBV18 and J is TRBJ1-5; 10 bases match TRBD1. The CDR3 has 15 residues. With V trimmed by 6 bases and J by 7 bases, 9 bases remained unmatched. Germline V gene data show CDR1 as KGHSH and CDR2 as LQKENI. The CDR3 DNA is TGTGCCAGCTCCAGAGTAGGGACAGGGGACCAGCCCCAGCATTTT. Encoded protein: CASSRVGTGDQPQHF.

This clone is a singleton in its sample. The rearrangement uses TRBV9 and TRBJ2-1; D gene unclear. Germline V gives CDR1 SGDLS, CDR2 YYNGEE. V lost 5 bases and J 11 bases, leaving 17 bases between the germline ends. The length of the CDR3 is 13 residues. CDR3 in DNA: TGTGCCAGCAGTCCCGGCGGCCCGATGCAGCAGTTCTTC. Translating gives CASSPGGPMQQFF.

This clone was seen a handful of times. Here the CDR3 DNA reads TGTGCCAGCAGCGTAGAAGCGGGAGGGCTCTACAATGAGCAGTTCTTC. Encoded protein: CASSVEAGGLYNEQFF. The genes are TRBV9 and TRBJ2-1; 10 nucleotides match TRBD2. The CDR3 runs to 16 residues. With V trimmed by 0 bases and J by 3 bases, 3 bases remained unmatched. Germline values: CDR1 SGDLS, CDR2 YYNGEE.

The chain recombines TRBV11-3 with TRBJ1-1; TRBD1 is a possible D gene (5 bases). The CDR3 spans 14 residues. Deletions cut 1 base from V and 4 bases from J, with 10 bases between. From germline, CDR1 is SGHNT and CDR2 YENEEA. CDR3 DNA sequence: TGTGCCAGCAGCTTAGTGGGGGGGACCACTGAAGCTTTCTTT. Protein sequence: CASSLVGGTTEAFF.

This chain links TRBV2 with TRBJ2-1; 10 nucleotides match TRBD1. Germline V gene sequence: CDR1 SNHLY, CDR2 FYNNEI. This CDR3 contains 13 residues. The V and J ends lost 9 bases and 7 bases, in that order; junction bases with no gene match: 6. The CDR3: CASSGQGVNEQFF. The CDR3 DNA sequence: TGTGCCAGTTCTGGACAGGGGGTAAATGAGCAGTTCTTC.

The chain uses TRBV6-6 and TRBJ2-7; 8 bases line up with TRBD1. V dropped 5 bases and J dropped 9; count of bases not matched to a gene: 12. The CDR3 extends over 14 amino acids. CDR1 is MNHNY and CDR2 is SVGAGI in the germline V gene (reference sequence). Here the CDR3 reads CASSPGTGLTVQYF. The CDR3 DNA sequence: TGTGCCAGCAGTCCCGGGACAGGATTAACGGTGCAGTACTTC.

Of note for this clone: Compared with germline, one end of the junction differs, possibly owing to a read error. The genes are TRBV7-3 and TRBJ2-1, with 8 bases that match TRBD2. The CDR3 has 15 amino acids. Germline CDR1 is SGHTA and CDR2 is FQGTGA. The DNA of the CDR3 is TGTGCCAGCAGCCTAACCGCGGGAGGCTACAATGAGCAGTTCTTC. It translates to CASSLTAGGYNEQFF.

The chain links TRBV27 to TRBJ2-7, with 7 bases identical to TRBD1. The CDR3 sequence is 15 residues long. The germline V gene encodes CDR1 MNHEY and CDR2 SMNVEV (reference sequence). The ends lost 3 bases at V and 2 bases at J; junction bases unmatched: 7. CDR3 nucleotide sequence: TGTGCCAGCAGTTTTAGGGGGCGTTTTCCCTACGAGCAGTACTTC. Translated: CASSFRGRFPYEQYF.

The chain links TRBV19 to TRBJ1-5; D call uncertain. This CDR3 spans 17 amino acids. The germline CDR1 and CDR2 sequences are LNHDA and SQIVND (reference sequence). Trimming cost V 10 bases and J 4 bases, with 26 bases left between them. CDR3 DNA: TGTGCCACCCAAACGGACGCAGCCCGAGGGTTTAATCAGCCCCAGCATTTT. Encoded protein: CATQTDAARGFNQPQHF.

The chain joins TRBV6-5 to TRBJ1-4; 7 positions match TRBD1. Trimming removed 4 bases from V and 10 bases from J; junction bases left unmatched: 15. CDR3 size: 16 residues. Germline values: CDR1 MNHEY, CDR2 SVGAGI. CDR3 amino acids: CASSSTGQIITGKLFF. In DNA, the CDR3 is TGTGCCAGCAGTTCAACGGGACAGATCATTACCGGAAAACTGTTTTTT.